The rows below give T cell receptor beta chains drawn from one sample of a study of shared clonotypes between healthy human individuals. Generated by immunoSEQ multiplex PCR, the TCRdb table keeps only in-frame clones and is missing some. The sample consists of about 2.4 million clones, 90% to 95% of them appearing once. Material for sequencing was naive CD4+ T cells from PBMCs. These receptors all come from a man younger than 35 in good health. Some clones in this sample may be carry-over from other donors' samples. Both conserved end residues are part of each CDR3. D genes are given only for firm matches. Some rows have no size entry. The others give once, few or many, or a class for an expanded clone.

V,size,D,length,J,DNA,CDR3
TRBV5-1,-,-,13,TRBJ2-7,TGCGCCAGCAGCTTGTCCCCCGCCTCCGAGCAGTACTTC,CASSLSPASEQYF
TRBV11-2,-,TRBD1,15,TRBJ2-3,TGTGCCAGCAGCCGGGGTGGCAGGGGGACAGATACGCAGTATTTT,CASSRGGRGTDTQYF
TRBV6-6,once,-,11,TRBJ2-7,TGTGCCAGCAGTTACTTAGGCGAGCAGTACTTC,CASSYLGEQYF
TRBV5-4,-,-,16,TRBJ1-1,TGTGCCAGCAGCCCGGGGGTCTTTTCTCGGCGGACTGAAGCTTTCTTT,CASSPGVFSRRTEAFF
TRBV5-1,once,-,12,TRBJ2-3,TGCGCCAGCAGCGAGCCCCCAGATACGCAGTATTTT,CASSEPPDTQYF
TRBV6-6,-,-,16,TRBJ2-2,TGTGCCAGCAGTTACTCGAGTAGGGCTTTCACCGGGGAGCTGTTTTTT,CASSYSSRAFTGELFF
TRBV2,-,TRBD1,13,TRBJ2-2,TGTGCCAGCGACAGGGGTTACACCGGGGAGCTGTTTTTT,CASDRGYTGELFF
TRBV7-3,-,-,15,TRBJ2-1,TGTGCCAGCAGCTTAGGGGGATTACAGAACAATGAGCAGTTCTTC,CASSLGGLQNNEQFF
TRBV27,-,TRBD2,18,TRBJ2-2,TGTGCCAGCAGTTCTACCTTCAGACTAGCGGTGATCACCGGGGAGCTGTTTTTT,CASSSTFRLAVITGELFF
TRBV7-2,-,-,14,TRBJ1-5,TGTGCCAGCAGCGGTGGGGGGGCCCATCAGCCCCAGCATTTT,CASSGGGAHQPQHF